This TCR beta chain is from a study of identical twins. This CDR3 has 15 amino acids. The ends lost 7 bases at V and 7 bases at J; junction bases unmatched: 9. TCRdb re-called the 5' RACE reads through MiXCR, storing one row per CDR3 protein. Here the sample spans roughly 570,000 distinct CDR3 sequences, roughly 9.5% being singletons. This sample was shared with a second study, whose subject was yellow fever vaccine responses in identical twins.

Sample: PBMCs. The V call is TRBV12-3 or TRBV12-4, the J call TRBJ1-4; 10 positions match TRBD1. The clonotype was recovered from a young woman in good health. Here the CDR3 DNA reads TGTGCCAGCACCACAACCGGGACAGGGGTTGAAAAACTGTTTTTT. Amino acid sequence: CASTTTGTGVEKLFF.